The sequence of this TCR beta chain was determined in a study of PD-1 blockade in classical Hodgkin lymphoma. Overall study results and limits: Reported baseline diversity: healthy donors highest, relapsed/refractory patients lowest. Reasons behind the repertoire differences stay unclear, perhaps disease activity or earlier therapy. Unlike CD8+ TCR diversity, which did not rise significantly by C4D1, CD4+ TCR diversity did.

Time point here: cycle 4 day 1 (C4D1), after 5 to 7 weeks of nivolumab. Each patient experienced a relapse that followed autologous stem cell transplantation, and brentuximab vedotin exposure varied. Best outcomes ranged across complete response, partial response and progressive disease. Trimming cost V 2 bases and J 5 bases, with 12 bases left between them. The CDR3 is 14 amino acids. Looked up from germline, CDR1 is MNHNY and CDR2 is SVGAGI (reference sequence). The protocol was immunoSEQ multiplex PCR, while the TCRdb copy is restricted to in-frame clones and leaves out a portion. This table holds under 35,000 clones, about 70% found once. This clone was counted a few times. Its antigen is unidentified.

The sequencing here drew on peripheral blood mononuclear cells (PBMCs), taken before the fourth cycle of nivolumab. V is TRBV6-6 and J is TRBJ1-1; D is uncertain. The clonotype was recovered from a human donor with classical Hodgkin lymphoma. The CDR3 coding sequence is TGTGCCAGCAGTTACGAACGGATATGGACTGAAGCTTTCTTT. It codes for CASSYERIWTEAFF.